This is a list of T cell receptor beta chains from one sample in a study of T cell repertoires in cytomegalovirus infection. One entry per CDR3 protein results from TCRdb running MiXCR on the reads. In the table there are around 95,000 distinct CDR3 sequences, less than 30% of which are singletons. No antigen has been identified for these receptors. The sequences come from CD8+ T cells from cultured PBMCs, collected from culture after CMV antigen stimulation. The receptors stem from a human donor in good health (CMV status not recorded). Some clones in this sample may be carry-over from other donors' samples. The CDR3 runs from the conserved cysteine through the conserved F or W. Each record gives: D gene, clone size, V gene, J gene, CDR3 DNA, CDR3 protein. The D gene is left open where the match is weak. Rows may omit the clone size; those that give it use once, few, many or a size class.

D: TRBD2
size: .
V: TRBV5-1
J: TRBJ2-7
DNA: TGCGCCAGCAGCTGGACTAGCGGGAACTCCTACGAGCAGTACTTC
CDR3: CASSWTSGNSYEQYF

D: .
size: few
V: TRBV12-3/TRBV12-4
J: TRBJ1-3
DNA: TGTGCCAGCAGTTTACTGGGGGTGAGCTCTGGAAACACCATATATTTT
CDR3: CASSLLGVSSGNTIYF

D: TRBD1
size: .
V: TRBV5-6
J: TRBJ1-4
DNA: TGTGCCAGCAGCTTGGTTGGGACAGGAACAACTAATGAAAAACTGTTTTTT
CDR3: CASSLVGTGTTNEKLFF

D: .
size: .
V: TRBV4-3
J: TRBJ2-1
DNA: TGCGCCAGCAGCCAAGAGCCGGTCGGGGGCAATGAGCAGTTCTTC
CDR3: CASSQEPVGGNEQFF

D: TRBD1
size: many
V: TRBV6-5
J: TRBJ2-7
DNA: TGTGCCAGCAGTCCGACAGGGACCTACGAGCAGTACTTC
CDR3: CASSPTGTYEQYF

D: TRBD1
size: many
V: TRBV7-9
J: TRBJ2-3
DNA: TGTGCCAGCAGCACCAGGACAGGCTCTAGCACAGATACGCAGTATTTT
CDR3: CASSTRTGSSTDTQYF

D: .
size: few
V: TRBV7-8
J: TRBJ1-3
DNA: TGTGCCAGCAGCTTAGGGGTACCCGGGACACTCACCGTCGTCGGAAACACCATATATTTT
CDR3: CASSLGVPGTLTVVGNTIYF

D: .
size: few
V: TRBV7-9
J: TRBJ1-2
DNA: TGTGCCAGCAGCGCGCCCCAGGACTCTAACTATGGCTACACCTTC
CDR3: CASSAPQDSNYGYTF

D: TRBD2
size: .
V: TRBV7-6
J: TRBJ2-1
DNA: TGTGCCAGCAGCACGGGACTAGCGGGGGGAGTTGAGCAGTTCTTC
CDR3: CASSTGLAGGVEQFF

D: .
size: .
V: TRBV27
J: TRBJ1-2
DNA: TGTGCCAGCCTAGGTAACTATGGCTACACCTTC
CDR3: CASLGNYGYTF

D: .
size: few
V: TRBV4-2
J: TRBJ2-1
DNA: TGTGCCAGCAGCCAAGATGAGGCCCTCAGCTCCTACAATGAGCAGTTCTTC
CDR3: CASSQDEALSSYNEQFF

D: .
size: .
V: TRBV29-1
J: TRBJ2-4
DNA: TGCAGCGTTGAGGAGCTCGACAAAAACATTCAGTACTTC
CDR3: CSVEELDKNIQYF

D: TRBD1
size: .
V: TRBV20-1
J: TRBJ2-3
DNA: TGCAGTGCGGCTGGGACAGGGGGAGCAGATACGCAGTATTTT
CDR3: CSAAGTGGADTQYF

D: .
size: few
V: TRBV24-1
J: TRBJ2-1
DNA: TGTGCCACCAGTGATTCCGGGGCCGCCAATGAGCAGTTCTTC
CDR3: CATSDSGAANEQFF

D: TRBD1
size: .
V: TRBV2
J: TRBJ1-2
DNA: TGTGCCAGCAGTGAAGCGCTTCAGGGGGCTGGCTACACCTTC
CDR3: CASSEALQGAGYTF

D: .
size: .
V: TRBV20-1
J: TRBJ1-4
DNA: TGCAGTGCTAGAGATGGAGGGACACCACGGCCTAATGAAAAACTGTTTTTT
CDR3: CSARDGGTPRPNEKLFF

D: .
size: many
V: TRBV4-1
J: TRBJ2-3
DNA: TGCGCCAGCAGCCAAGTATATGATACGCAGTATTTT
CDR3: CASSQVYDTQYF

D: .
size: few
V: TRBV6-1
J: TRBJ2-2
DNA: TGTGCCAGCAGTGGTACAGGGTTCGTTGCCGGGGAGCTGTTTTTT
CDR3: CASSGTGFVAGELFF

D: .
size: few
V: TRBV6-6
J: TRBJ1-6
DNA: TGTGCCAGCAGTACACGGCGGAGCTCCTATAATTCACCCCTCCACTTT
CDR3: CASSTRRSSYNSPLHF

D: .
size: .
V: TRBV20-1
J: TRBJ1-1
DNA: TGCAGTGCTTATGACCGGAACACTGAAGCTTTCTTT
CDR3: CSAYDRNTEAFF

D: TRBD1
size: .
V: TRBV7-8
J: TRBJ1-5
DNA: TGTGCCAGCAGCTGGGTTAGGACAGGGGACCTCAATCAGCCCCAGCATTTT
CDR3: CASSWVRTGDLNQPQHF

D: .
size: .
V: TRBV13
J: TRBJ1-4
DNA: TGTGCCAGCAGCTTAGGCCTGGCGACTAATGAAAAACTGTTTTTT
CDR3: CASSLGLATNEKLFF

D: .
size: few
V: TRBV12-3/TRBV12-4
J: TRBJ1-1
DNA: TGTGCCAGCAGTCTAGGGGGTTTCGACACTGAAGCTTTCTTT
CDR3: CASSLGGFDTEAFF

D: TRBD1
size: .
V: TRBV25-1
J: TRBJ1-2
DNA: TGTGCCAGCAGTGAAGGAAACTGGGGACAGGGCTATGGCTACACCTTC
CDR3: CASSEGNWGQGYGYTF

D: .
size: few
V: TRBV7-2
J: TRBJ2-1
DNA: TGTGCCAGCAGCTTACAGGGGTCCTACAATGAGCAGTTCTTC
CDR3: CASSLQGSYNEQFF

D: .
size: many
V: TRBV11-3
J: TRBJ2-7
DNA: TGTGCCAGCAGCTTAGGAGTAGGCGGCGAGCAGTACTTC
CDR3: CASSLGVGGEQYF

D: TRBD1
size: .
V: TRBV19
J: TRBJ2-3
DNA: TGTGCCAGTAGTATAGGGCCGGGACAGGGGGATACGCAGTATTTT
CDR3: CASSIGPGQGDTQYF

D: .
size: many
V: TRBV6-1
J: TRBJ1-3
DNA: TGTGCCAGCAGTCCTACAGGAGGGACAACTGGAAACACCATATATTTT
CDR3: CASSPTGGTTGNTIYF

D: TRBD1
size: .
V: TRBV6-5
J: TRBJ2-5
DNA: TGTGCCAGCAGTCGCGCAGGGGGCGTCGAGACCCAGTACTTC
CDR3: CASSRAGGVETQYF